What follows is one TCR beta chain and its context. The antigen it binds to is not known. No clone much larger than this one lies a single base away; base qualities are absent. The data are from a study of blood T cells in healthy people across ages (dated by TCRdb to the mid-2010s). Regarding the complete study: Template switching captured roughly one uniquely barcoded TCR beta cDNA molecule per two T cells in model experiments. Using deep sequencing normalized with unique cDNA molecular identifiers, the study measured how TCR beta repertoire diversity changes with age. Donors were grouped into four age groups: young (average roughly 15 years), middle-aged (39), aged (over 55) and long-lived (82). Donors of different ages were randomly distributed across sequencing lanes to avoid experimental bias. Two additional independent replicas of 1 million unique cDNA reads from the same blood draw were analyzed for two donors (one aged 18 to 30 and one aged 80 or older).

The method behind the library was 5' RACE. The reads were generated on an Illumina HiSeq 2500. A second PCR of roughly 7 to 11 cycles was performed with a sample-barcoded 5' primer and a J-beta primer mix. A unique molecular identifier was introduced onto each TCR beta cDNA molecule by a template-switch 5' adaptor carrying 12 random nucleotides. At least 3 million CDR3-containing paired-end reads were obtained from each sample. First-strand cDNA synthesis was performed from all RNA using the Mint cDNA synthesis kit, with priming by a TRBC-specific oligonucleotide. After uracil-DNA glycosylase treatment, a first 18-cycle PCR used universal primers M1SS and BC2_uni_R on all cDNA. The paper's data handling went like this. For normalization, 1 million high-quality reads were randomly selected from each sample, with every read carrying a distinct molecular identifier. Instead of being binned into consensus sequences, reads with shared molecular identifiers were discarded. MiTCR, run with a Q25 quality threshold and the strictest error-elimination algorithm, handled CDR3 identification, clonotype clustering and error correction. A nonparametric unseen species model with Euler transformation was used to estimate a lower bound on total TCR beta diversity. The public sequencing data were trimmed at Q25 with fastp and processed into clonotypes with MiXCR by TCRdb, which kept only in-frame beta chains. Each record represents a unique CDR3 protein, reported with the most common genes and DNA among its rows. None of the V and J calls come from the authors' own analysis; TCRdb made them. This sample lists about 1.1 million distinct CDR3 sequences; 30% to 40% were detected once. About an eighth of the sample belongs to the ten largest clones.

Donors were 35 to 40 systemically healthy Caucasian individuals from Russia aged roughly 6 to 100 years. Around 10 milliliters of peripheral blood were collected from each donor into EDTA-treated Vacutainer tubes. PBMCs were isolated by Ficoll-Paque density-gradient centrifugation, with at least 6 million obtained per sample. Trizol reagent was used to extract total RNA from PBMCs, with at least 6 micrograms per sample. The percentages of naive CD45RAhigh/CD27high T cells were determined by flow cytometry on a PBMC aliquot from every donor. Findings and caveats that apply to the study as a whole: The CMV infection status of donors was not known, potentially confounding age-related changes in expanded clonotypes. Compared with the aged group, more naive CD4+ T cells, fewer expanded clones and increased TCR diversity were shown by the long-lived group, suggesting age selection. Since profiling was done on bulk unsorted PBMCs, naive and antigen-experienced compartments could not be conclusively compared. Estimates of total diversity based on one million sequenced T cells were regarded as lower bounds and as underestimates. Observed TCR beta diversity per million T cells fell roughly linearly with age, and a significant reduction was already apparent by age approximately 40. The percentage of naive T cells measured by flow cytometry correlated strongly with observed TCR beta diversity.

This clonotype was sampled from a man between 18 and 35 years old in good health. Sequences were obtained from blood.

The CDR3: CASSQWERGPDTQYF. The sequence in DNA is TGCGCCAGCAGCCAATGGGAGCGCGGCCCAGATACGCAGTATTTT. The chain was built from TRBV4-3 and TRBJ2-3, and the D gene may be TRBD2, 5 bases matching. Cut back by 2 bases and 4 bases, the V and J ends lie 13 bases apart. The CDR3 covers 15 residues, taking in both the cysteine and the phenylalanine. The entry retains the CDR3 DNA only, 45 bases that are in frame from base 1. From the germline V gene, CDR1 is LGHNA and CDR2 is YSLEER.